The 32 T cell receptor beta chains below all came from one sample that was sequenced in a study of identifying expanded T cells in peripheral blood. Repertoires were generated with immunoSEQ multiplex PCR, while TCRdb's copy carries only in-frame clones and drops some. The sample yields 100,000 to 150,000 clones, around nine tenths seen once. The sample consisted of blood. The receptor source for this set is a person aged 18-70 years in good health.

V and J are TRBV10-1 and TRBJ2-1, with TRBD1 matching 9 bases. Germline lookup yields CDR1 WNHNN and CDR2 SYGVQD (reference sequence). The trim removed 3 bases at V and 7 bases at J, leaving 7 bases unmatched. There are 15 residues in the CDR3. The CDR3, as DNA: TGCGCCAGCAGTGATCCGGGACAGGGAATAAATGAGCAGTTCTTC. Protein sequence: CASSDPGQGINEQFF.

The table lists this clone with a count of one. The rearrangement joins TRBV18 to TRBJ1-4; D not resolved. Per the germline V gene, CDR1 is KGHSH and CDR2 is LQKENI. The CDR3 has 16 amino acids. Trimming stripped 6 bases from V and 3 bases from J, with 17 bases between. Written as DNA, the CDR3 is TGTGCCAGCTCGGAGAGACTGGTTTCCTCTAATGAAAAACTGTTTTTT. Translated, it gives CASSERLVSSNEKLFF.

In its sample, this clone was seen once. The V and J genes are TRBV6-1 and TRBJ2-7; the match to TRBD2 covers 9 bases. V shed 7 bases, J shed 9 bases, and the junction held 4 bases outside the gene matches. The CDR3 extends over 11 amino acids. Per the germline V gene, CDR1 is MNHNS and CDR2 is SASEGT. The CDR3 region is CASNLAGSQYF. The CDR3 DNA reads as TGTGCCAGCAACCTAGCGGGATCGCAGTACTTC.

This clone was observed a single time. The chain links TRBV11-2 to TRBJ2-7; weak D call: TRBD2 (6 bases). Trimming removed 5 bases at V and 3 bases at J, with 14 bases between. The germline gives CDR1 SGHAT, CDR2 FQNNGV. There are 14 residues in the CDR3. CDR3 in amino acids: CASSVPGLSYEQYF. Here the CDR3 DNA reads TGTGCCAGCAGCGTGCCGGGACTGAGCTACGAGCAGTACTTC.

The chain links TRBV19 to TRBJ1-5; perhaps TRBD1 as D (6 bases). The CDR3 length is 14 residues. Germline V lookup: CDR1 LNHDA, CDR2 SQIVND (reference sequence). V dropped 9 bases and J dropped 0 bases, with 12 bases sitting between them. CDR3 protein: CASTPGHSNQPQHF. CDR3 nucleotides: TGTGCCAGCACTCCGGGACATAGCAATCAGCCCCAGCATTTT.

The chain recombines TRBV7-9 with TRBJ2-3; D ambiguous. This CDR3 is 14 amino acids long. The germline V and J ends were trimmed by 3 bases and 5 bases, with 12 bases remaining between them. Germline V gene lookup returns CDR1 SEHNR and CDR2 FQNEAQ (reference sequence). The chain's CDR3 is CASSLVGTEDTQYF. CDR3 coding DNA: TGTGCCAGCAGCTTGGTAGGAACTGAAGATACGCAGTATTTT.

The chain couples TRBV5-6 to TRBJ1-1; perhaps TRBD1 as D (5 bases). This CDR3 contains 14 residues. V lost 2 bases to trimming and J lost 4 bases, with 12 bases between them. Germline V CDR1 and CDR2: SGHDT, YYEEEE. For the CDR3, the DNA is TGTGCCAGCAGCTTCGAGGGGAGGGGCACTGAAGCTTTCTTT. Amino acid sequence: CASSFEGRGTEAFF.

V is TRBV4-1 and J is TRBJ2-7; D perhaps matches TRBD2 (6 bases). The CDR3 contains 15 residues. V lost 1 base and J 3 bases, leaving 13 bases between the germline ends. Germline V gene lookup returns CDR1 MGHRA and CDR2 YSYEKL. Here the CDR3 reads CASSQAPAGSYEQYF. Written as DNA, the CDR3 is TGCGCCAGCAGCCAAGCTCCTGCGGGGAGCTACGAGCAGTACTTC.

The CDR3 reads CASSRPSGNTIYF. CDR3 coding DNA: TGTGCCAGCAGCCGTCCCTCCGGAAACACCATATATTTT. The chain joins TRBV7-9 to TRBJ1-3; D is unclear. Trimming removed 5 bases at V and 4 bases at J, with 9 bases between. The germline V gene encodes CDR1 SEHNR and CDR2 FQNEAQ (reference sequence). This CDR3 has 13 residues.

This rearrangement joins TRBV4-1 to TRBJ2-5; the D gene is possibly TRBD1 (6 bases). V was clipped by 4 bases and J by 2 bases, with 11 bases between them. Germline-derived CDR1 and CDR2 are MGHRA and YSYEKL. The CDR3 has 14 amino acids. The CDR3 DNA follows: TGCGCCAGCAGCCCAGGACAGTTACAAGAGACCCAGTACTTC. Protein: CASSPGQLQETQYF.

This clone was detected a few times. The rearrangement links TRBV4-1 to TRBJ2-4, with TRBD2 as a possible D gene (5 bases). The V end lost 1 base, the J end lost 6 bases, and 10 bases lay between the germline ends. From germline, CDR1 is MGHRA and CDR2 YSYEKL. The CDR3 spans 14 residues. The CDR3 region has the DNA TGCGCCAGCAGCCAAGGCTTAACTAGAAACATTCAGTACTTC. It translates to CASSQGLTRNIQYF.

The rearrangement joins TRBV7-8 to TRBJ1-2; D unclear. The CDR3 is 14 amino acids. The V end was cut by 4 bases, the J end by 3 bases, with 12 bases between. The germline V gene encodes CDR1 SGHVS and CDR2 FQNEAQ. CDR3 sequence reads: CASSSTENYYGYTF. Here the CDR3 DNA reads TGTGCCAGCAGCTCTACAGAAAATTACTATGGCTACACCTTC.

The sample holds a few counts of this clone. The V gene is TRBV28, the J gene TRBJ1-6, with a weak D call TRBD1 (6 bases). Trimming stripped 3 bases from V and 10 bases from J, with 13 bases between. The CDR3 sequence is 14 residues long. The germline gives CDR1 MDHEN, CDR2 SYDVKM. The CDR3 loop is CASSLWDKLSPLHF. The CDR3 bases are TGTGCCAGCAGTTTGTGGGACAAGCTATCACCCCTCCACTTT. The full variable domain, its missing parts supplied by reference TRBV28 and TRBJ1-6, is DVKVTQSSRYLVKRTGEKVFLECVQDMDHENMFWYRQDPGLGLRLIYFSYDVKMKEKGDIPEGYSVSREKKERFSLILESASTNQTSMYLCASSLWDKLSPLHFGNGTRLTVT.

This chain uses TRBV5-6 with TRBJ1-6; no firm D call. CDR1 and CDR2 (germline): SGHDT, YYEEEE. V was shortened by 0 bases and J by 5 bases, with 12 bases between the two germline ends. CDR3 size: 16 residues. The CDR3, as DNA: TGTGCCAGCAGCTTGGCCGGCTGGATGAATAATTCACCCCTCCACTTT. This encodes CASSLAGWMNNSPLHF.

V gene TRBV18 combines with J gene TRBJ2-3; tentatively, D is TRBD1 (5 bases). The ends were cut back, 2 bases at V and 2 bases at J, with 8 bases in the middle. The CDR3 covers 14 residues. Looked up from germline, CDR1 is KGHSH and CDR2 is LQKENI. The CDR3 bases are TGTGCCAGCTCACCAGCAGGGCCCACAGATACGCAGTATTTT. Residues: CASSPAGPTDTQYF.

The V call is TRBV7-2, the J call TRBJ1-5, with D possibly being TRBD1 (6 bases). This CDR3 is built from 16 residues. Germline CDR1 SGHTA, CDR2 FQGNSA. The V and J ends lost 4 bases and 1 base respectively, with 14 bases between them. The chain's CDR3 is CASSSDLTGSNQPQHF. CDR3 DNA sequence: TGTGCCAGCAGCTCCGACCTTACAGGGAGCAATCAGCCCCAGCATTTT.

The chain couples TRBV6-5 to TRBJ1-2, with 8 bases matching TRBD1. V shed 10 bases and J 7 bases; nucleotides not matched to a gene: 8. CDR3 length: 12 amino acids. CDR1 and CDR2 (germline): MNHEY, SVGAGI. The CDR3 region has the DNA TGTGCCAACAGGACGACAGGGGTTGGCTACACCTTC. Translation: CANRTTGVGYTF.

The CDR3 region is CASSLARNTGELFF. In nucleotides, the CDR3 is TGTGCCAGCAGCCTGGCGAGGAACACCGGGGAGCTGTTTTTT. The rearrangement links TRBV7-7 to TRBJ2-2; D gene unclear. V was shortened by 5 bases and J by 1 base, with 8 bases between the two germline ends. Germline V gene lookup returns CDR1 SSHAT and CDR2 FNYEAQ (reference sequence). The CDR3 contains 14 residues.

Notes on this clone: The same CDR3 arises from other DNA sequences in this sample as well. V and J are TRBV9 and TRBJ2-1; no reliable D call. The CDR3 covers 14 residues. V shed 0 bases and J shed 7 bases, with 11 bases lying between them. The V gene's germline CDR1 is SGDLS and CDR2 YYNGEE. The CDR3 region is CASSVGGTGNEQFF. CDR3 DNA: TGTGCCAGCAGCGTAGGGGGAACCGGAAATGAGCAGTTCTTC.

The chain employs TRBV19 and TRBJ1-3; no definite D call. V was pared by 9 bases and J by 0 bases, with 3 bases between. Germline-derived CDR1 and CDR2 are LNHDA and SQIVND (reference sequence). The CDR3 runs to 11 residues. The CDR3 DNA is TGTGCCAGCCCCTCTGGAAACACCATATATTTT. Protein: CASPSGNTIYF.

The genes are TRBV7-8 and TRBJ2-7; 8 nucleotides agree with TRBD1. This CDR3 contains 15 residues. Per germline, CDR1 SGHVS and CDR2 FQNEAQ. V gave up 0 bases and J gave up 2 bases; unmatched junction bases: 3. The CDR3 loop reads CASSLADRVAYEQYF. CDR3 sequence (DNA): TGTGCCAGCAGCTTAGCGGACAGGGTCGCCTACGAGCAGTACTTC. Combining the CDR3 with reference TRBV7-8 and TRBJ2-7 gives the whole variable domain GAGVSQSPRYKVAKRGQDVALRCDPISGHVSLFWYQQALGQGPEFLTYFQNEAQLDKSGLPSDRFFAERPEGSVSTLKIQRTQQEDSAVYLCASSLADRVAYEQYFGPGTRLTVT.

This sequence joins TRBV2 and TRBJ2-7; either TRBD1 or TRBD2 may supply D (5 bases each). From germline, CDR1 is SNHLY and CDR2 FYNNEI. The CDR3 totals 15 residues. The V end was cut by 7 bases, the J end by 6 bases, with 22 bases between. This chain's CDR3 is CASTTYRTLGGEQYF. The CDR3 DNA reads as TGTGCCAGCACCACCTATCGGACACTCGGAGGCGAGCAGTACTTC.

This rearrangement joins TRBV4-3 to TRBJ1-2; perhaps TRBD1 as D (6 bases). V shed 3 bases and J shed 2 bases, with 10 bases lying between them. This CDR3 is built from 14 residues. The V gene's germline CDR1 is LGHNA and CDR2 YSLEER. As DNA, the CDR3 is TGCGCCAGCAGCCACCACAGGGAGAACTATGGCTACACCTTC. It translates to CASSHHRENYGYTF.

This clone was observed a handful of times. The chain recombines TRBV6-5 with TRBJ1-6; 7 bases fit TRBD1. From germline, CDR1 is MNHEY and CDR2 SVGAGI. The V segment lost 3 bases and the J segment 10 bases; nucleotides outside the gene matches: 12. The CDR3 has 16 amino acids. This chain's CDR3 is CASSYSSGGNLSPLHF. CDR3 in DNA: TGTGCCAGCAGTTATTCCTCAGGGGGTAATCTGTCACCCCTCCACTTT.

The rearrangement joins TRBV6-1 to TRBJ2-7; 10 nucleotides align to TRBD2. The CDR3 loop spans 14 amino acids. Germline values: CDR1 MNHNS, CDR2 SASEGT. J lost 2 bases, V lost 3 bases, and 1 base had no gene match. The CDR3 nucleotides read TGTGCCAGCAGTGATCTAGCGGGGGCCTACGAGCAGTACTTC. Protein: CASSDLAGAYEQYF.

This clone has a handful of counts. The chain uses TRBV15 and TRBJ1-2; the D is unclear. Germline CDR1 LNHNV, CDR2 YYDKDF (reference sequence). V was clipped by 0 bases and J by 2 bases, with 1 base between them. The CDR3 is made up of 12 amino acids. The CDR3: CATSRENYGYTF. In DNA form, the CDR3 reads TGTGCCACCAGCAGAGAAAACTATGGCTACACCTTC.

The genes are TRBV11-2 and TRBJ2-7; D call uncertain. The CDR3 contains 14 residues. Germline CDR1 SGHAT, CDR2 FQNNGV. Between the trimmed V and J ends, which lost 5 bases and 2 bases, there was a span of 13 bases. Written as DNA, the CDR3 is TGTGCCAGCAGCCTACTTACCGGAACCTACGAGCAGTACTTC. Translation gives CASSLLTGTYEQYF.

This sequence joins TRBV6-5 and TRBJ2-1, with D unclear. Germline-derived CDR1 and CDR2 are MNHEY and SVGAGI. The CDR3 contains 11 residues. The V and J ends lost 2 bases and 10 bases respectively, with 6 bases between them. The DNA for the CDR3 is TGTGCCAGCAGTTACCGTATGGAGCAGTTCTTC. This encodes CASSYRMEQFF.

V gene TRBV5-4 combines with J gene TRBJ2-7; D perhaps matches TRBD1 (6 bases). The CDR3 contains 14 residues. V shed 3 bases and J shed 0 bases, with 10 bases lying between them. Germline lookup yields CDR1 SGHNT and CDR2 YYREEE (reference sequence). CDR3 coding DNA: TGTGCCAGCAGCTCAGGACAGTACTCCTACGAGCAGTACTTC. Amino acids: CASSSGQYSYEQYF.

This chain joins TRBV11-2 and TRBJ2-5; TRBD2 agrees at 13 bases. This CDR3 spans 15 amino acids. Germline lookup yields CDR1 SGHAT and CDR2 FQNNGV. Trimming cost V 5 bases and J 4 bases; bases outside gene matches: 4. The CDR3 DNA follows: TGTGCCAGCAGCCCGGGACTAGCGGGAATAGAGACCCAGTACTTC. It yields the protein CASSPGLAGIETQYF. Variable domain in full (rest from reference TRBV11-2 and TRBJ2-5): EAGVAQSPRYKIIEKRQSVAFWCNPISGHATLYWYQQILGQGPKLLIQFQNNGVVDDSQLPKDRFSAERLKGVDSTLKIQPAKLEDSAVYLCASSPGLAGIETQYFGPGTRLLVL.

This rearrangement joins TRBV7-9 to TRBJ2-1; 10 nucleotides line up with TRBD1. The CDR3 has 15 residues. Germline assignment: CDR1 SEHNR and CDR2 FQNEAQ (reference sequence). J gave up 2 bases and V 5 bases, and 3 bases lay outside the gene matches. CDR3 coding DNA: TGTGCCAGCAGCGCGGACAGGGGGGCCTACAATGAGCAGTTCTTC. It is translated as CASSADRGAYNEQFF.

This clone appeared a single time. This chain links TRBV14 with TRBJ1-3, with D tentatively TRBD1 (5 bases). V lost 4 bases and J 4 bases, leaving 8 bases between the germline ends. The CDR3 length is 13 residues. Germline V gene data show CDR1 as SGHDN and CDR2 as FVKESK. The CDR3 nucleotides read TGTGCCAGCAGCCCCCGACAGGGAAACACCATATATTTT. Protein sequence: CASSPRQGNTIYF.